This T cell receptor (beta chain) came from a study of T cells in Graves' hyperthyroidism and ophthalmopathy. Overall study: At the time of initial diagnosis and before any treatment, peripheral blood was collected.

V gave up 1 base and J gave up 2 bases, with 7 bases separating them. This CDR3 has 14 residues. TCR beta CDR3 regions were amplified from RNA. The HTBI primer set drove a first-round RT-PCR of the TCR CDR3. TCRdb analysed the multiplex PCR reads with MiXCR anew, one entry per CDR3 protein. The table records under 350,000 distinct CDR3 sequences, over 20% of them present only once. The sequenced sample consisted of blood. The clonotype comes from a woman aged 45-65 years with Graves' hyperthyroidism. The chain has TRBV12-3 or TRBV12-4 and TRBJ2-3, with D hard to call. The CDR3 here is CASSLDADTDTQYF. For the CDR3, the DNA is TGTGCCAGCAGTTTAGATGCAGACACAGATACGCAGTATTTT.